These 10 T cell receptor beta chains came from one sample sequenced in a study of post-analysis software for immune sequencing data (dated by TCRdb to 2015 to 2017). Broader findings and caveats from the paper: Several TRBV segments, including TRBV5-6, TRBV5-1 and TRBV20-1, were significantly more frequent in patients than controls.

Library preparation employed PCR. Sequencing used an Illumina HiSeq 2500. To reduce PCR and sequencing biases, unique molecular identifiers were built into the TCR beta cDNA libraries. TCRdb itself trimmed the public reads at Q25 with fastp, ran MiXCR and retained productive beta chains. Each entry merges the rows of one CDR3 protein and shows their most common DNA and genes. Present in this sample are 740,000 or so distinct CDR3 sequences, roughly 58% of which were seen just once. Roughly 4.4% of the sample lies in the top ten. Their antigens remain unidentified. The sample consisted of blood. These receptors all come from a girl aged 5-17 years with multiple sclerosis.

This sequence joins TRBV6-5 and TRBJ1-2; weak D call: TRBD1 (6 bases). The CDR3 sequence is 15 residues long. Trimming cost V 2 bases and J 0 bases, with 10 bases left between them. In germline, CDR1 is MNHEY, CDR2 SVGAGI. The CDR3: CASSYAAGANYGYTF. Written as DNA, the CDR3 is TGTGCCAGCAGTTACGCGGCAGGGGCTAACTATGGCTACACCTTC.

The rearrangement links TRBV6-6 to TRBJ1-1; 9 bases align to TRBD1. The CDR3 length is 14 residues. Trimming removed 5 bases from V and 2 bases from J; junction bases left unmatched: 3. Germline V gene sequence: CDR1 MNHNY, CDR2 SVGAGI (reference sequence). In DNA form, the CDR3 reads TGTGCCAGCAGTAGACAGGGGGAAAACACTGAAGCTTTCTTT. This translates into CASSRQGENTEAFF.

The rearrangement links TRBV5-6 to TRBJ2-7; weak D call: TRBD2 (6 bases). Germline V gives CDR1 SGHDT, CDR2 YYEEEE. Trimming took off 2 bases at V and 3 bases at J, with 12 bases between the two ends. The CDR3 length is 14 residues. CDR3 DNA sequence: TGTGCCAGCAGCTTTTGGGGGGTCCTCTACGAGCAGTACTTC. This codes for CASSFWGVLYEQYF.

The chain couples TRBV3-1 to TRBJ2-7; no clear D gene. This CDR3 has 15 residues. V lost 1 base and J lost 0, with 10 bases in between. Germline CDR1 reads LGHDT; CDR2 reads YNNKEL (reference sequence). The CDR3 spells CASSQANRDSYEQYF. The DNA of the CDR3 is TGTGCCAGCAGCCAAGCGAACAGAGACTCCTACGAGCAGTACTTC.

Details on this clonotype: The junction and the germline gene differ at one end; a read error may be behind it. J is TRBJ2-3 and V is TRBV7-2, with 9 bases lining up with TRBD2. Germline CDR1 reads SGHTA; CDR2 reads FQGNSA. The length of the CDR3 is 15 residues. The CDR3 sequence is CVSSSQTSGTDTQYF. CDR3 sequence (DNA): TGTGTCAGCAGCTCACAGACTAGCGGAACAGATACGCAGTATTTT.

The rearrangement links TRBV12-3 or TRBV12-4 to TRBJ1-2; D gene ambiguous. The CDR3 extends over 12 amino acids. Trimming took off 8 bases at V and 9 bases at J, with 16 bases between the two ends. In DNA form, the CDR3 reads TGTGCCAGCGGCCCCGTGACGTTGAGCTACACCTTC. This codes for CASGPVTLSYTF.

The chain is built from TRBV7-2 and TRBJ2-2; the D is unclear. This CDR3 region has 19 residues. Looked up from germline, CDR1 is SGHTA and CDR2 is FQGNSA. V lost 5 bases and J lost 5, with 27 bases in between. CDR3: CASSLGWIRRGMETGELFF. CDR3 sequence (DNA): TGTGCCAGCAGCCTTGGCTGGATCCGGCGTGGAATGGAGACCGGGGAGCTGTTTTTT.

The J gene is TRBJ1-5, the V gene TRBV20-1; D ambiguous. Trimming took 0 bases from V and 3 from J, leaving 12 bases between them. The CDR3 consists of 15 residues. Looked up from germline, CDR1 is DFQATT and CDR2 is SNEGSKA (reference sequence). Written as DNA, the CDR3 is TGCAGTGCTAGAGATTCGTACGGGGACAATCAGCCCCAGCATTTT. This translates into CSARDSYGDNQPQHF.

V gene TRBV27 combines with J gene TRBJ2-3, with a possible D match to TRBD2 (5 bases). V lost 4 bases and J 1 base, leaving 12 bases between the germline ends. Germline V gene lookup returns CDR1 MNHEY and CDR2 SMNVEV (reference sequence). The CDR3 is 15 amino acids. The DNA of the CDR3 is TGTGCCAGCAGTTCGATCGGAGGCCGCACAGATACGCAGTATTTT. It specifies CASSSIGGRTDTQYF.

This clonotype occurred a few times. The genes are TRBV10-3 and TRBJ2-3, with 10 bases identical to TRBD2. The CDR3 runs to 15 residues. In germline, CDR1 is ENHRY, CDR2 SYGVKD. After removal of 5 bases from V and 4 bases from J, the junction contained 6 bases not matched to a gene. The CDR3 sequence is CAISPAGGPSDTQYF. CDR3 sequence (DNA): TGTGCCATCAGTCCAGCGGGGGGGCCCTCAGATACGCAGTATTTT.